This TCR beta chain comes out of a study of blood T cell repertoires in COVID-19. Study summary: COVID-19 samples from acute and convalescent phases originated in the United States, Italy and Spain. PBMCs, B-cell-depleted T cells, or T cells provided the cDNA or gDNA that made up the material.

As handled by the study authors: Amplifying reference gene primers gave estimates of nucleated cell counts. Clones were read by immunoSEQ multiplex PCR, and TCRdb kept only the in-frame ones, dropping some. D and trimming come from the DNA, and the V and J calls and clone size come from that table. Here the sample spans fewer than 250,000 clones, about 86% being singletons. The germline CDR1 and CDR2 sequences are MRHNA and SNTAGT. The V gene end was trimmed by 6 bases and the J gene end by 4 bases; junction bases not matched to a gene: 14. The CDR3 is made up of 17 amino acids. The TCR sequence derives from a man in his fifties with active or convalescent COVID-19. The V and J genes are TRBV6-4 and TRBJ2-1; 8 positions match TRBD2. Source material: peripheral blood. The CDR3 nucleotides are TGTGCCAGCAGCGATAGTAGTAAAACTAGCGGATACAATGAGCAGTTCTTC. Protein product: CASSDSSKTSGYNEQFF.